This is a list of T cell receptor beta chains from one sample in a study of brain metastases from non-small cell lung cancer. TCRdb's table, derived via immunoSEQ multiplex PCR, lists solely in-frame clones and lacks some. The sample lists around 3,500 clones, more than 60% occurring once. The sequenced sample was primary lung tumor tissue. These receptors came from a donor at least 40 years old with non-small cell lung cancer. Each CDR3 is given with its conserved first and last residue. D genes are given only for firm matches. Some rows mark clone size as missing; the rest say once, few, many or name a class of expanded clone.

J gene: TRBJ1-6
clone size: NA
CDR3 length: 14
V gene: TRBV5-1
D gene: TRBD1
CDR3 protein: CASSLWDRTSPLHF
CDR3 DNA: TGCGCCAGCAGCTTATGGGACAGGACCTCACCCCTCCACTTT

J gene: TRBJ2-3
clone size: NA
CDR3 length: 16
V gene: TRBV5-4
D gene: NA
CDR3 protein: CASSLVTGVGGGTQYF
CDR3 DNA: TGTGCCAGCAGCTTGGTGACGGGGGTTGGTGGCGGTACGCAGTATTTT

J gene: TRBJ1-4
clone size: NA
CDR3 length: 15
V gene: TRBV7-9
D gene: NA
CDR3 protein: CASSSARGGGEKLFF
CDR3 DNA: TGTGCCAGCAGCTCGGCCAGGGGAGGGGGTGAAAAACTGTTTTTT

J gene: TRBJ1-6
clone size: NA
CDR3 length: 15
V gene: TRBV3-1/TRBV3-2
D gene: NA
CDR3 protein: CASSQEGQNNSPLHF
CDR3 DNA: TGTGCCAGCAGCCAAGAAGGACAGAATAATTCACCCCTCCACTTT

J gene: TRBJ2-1
clone size: NA
CDR3 length: 12
V gene: TRBV4-1
D gene: NA
CDR3 protein: CASSQDGNEQFF
CDR3 DNA: TGCGCCAGCAGCCAAGACGGCAATGAGCAGTTCTTC

J gene: TRBJ1-2
clone size: NA
CDR3 length: 16
V gene: TRBV4-3
D gene: NA
CDR3 protein: CASSQSSTNSNYGYTF
CDR3 DNA: TGCGCCAGCAGCCAATCGTCGACAAACTCTAACTATGGCTACACCTTC

J gene: TRBJ1-1
clone size: NA
CDR3 length: 14
V gene: TRBV7-8
D gene: NA
CDR3 protein: CASSLAGQNTEAFF
CDR3 DNA: TGTGCCAGCAGCTTAGCCGGCCAGAACACTGAAGCTTTCTTT

J gene: TRBJ1-4
clone size: NA
CDR3 length: 13
V gene: TRBV6-5
D gene: NA
CDR3 protein: CASSPRASEKLFF
CDR3 DNA: TGTGCCAGCAGTCCCAGGGCTTCTGAAAAACTGTTTTTT

J gene: TRBJ1-2
clone size: NA
CDR3 length: 13
V gene: TRBV5-6
D gene: NA
CDR3 protein: CASSPTPNYGYTF
CDR3 DNA: TGTGCCAGCAGCCCAACCCCTAACTATGGCTACACCTTC

J gene: TRBJ2-3
clone size: NA
CDR3 length: 15
V gene: TRBV5-1
D gene: NA
CDR3 protein: CASSWQVQHTDTQYF
CDR3 DNA: TGCGCCAGCAGCTGGCAAGTTCAACACACAGATACGCAGTATTTT

J gene: TRBJ2-2
clone size: NA
CDR3 length: 15
V gene: TRBV7-2
D gene: NA
CDR3 protein: CASSLVTSGYGELFF
CDR3 DNA: TGTGCCAGCAGCTTAGTGACTAGTGGGTACGGGGAGCTGTTTTTT

J gene: TRBJ2-5
clone size: NA
CDR3 length: 16
V gene: TRBV24-1
D gene: NA
CDR3 protein: CATSDPAGTVQETQYF
CDR3 DNA: TGTGCCACCAGTGACCCCGCGGGGACAGTTCAAGAGACCCAGTACTTC

J gene: TRBJ1-2
clone size: once
CDR3 length: 16
V gene: TRBV14
D gene: NA
CDR3 protein: CASSHRGGKTNYGYTF
CDR3 DNA: TGTGCCAGCAGCCATAGGGGCGGTAAAACTAACTATGGCTACACCTTC

J gene: TRBJ2-7
clone size: NA
CDR3 length: 15
V gene: TRBV6-5
D gene: NA
CDR3 protein: CASSWVQGSSYEQYF
CDR3 DNA: TGTGCCAGCAGTTGGGTCCAGGGGAGCTCCTACGAGCAGTACTTC

J gene: TRBJ2-2
clone size: NA
CDR3 length: 14
V gene: TRBV29-1
D gene: TRBD2
CDR3 protein: CSVRGLAGTGELFF
CDR3 DNA: TGCAGCGTCCGCGGACTAGCGGGCACCGGGGAGCTGTTTTTT

J gene: TRBJ1-2
clone size: NA
CDR3 length: 14
V gene: TRBV5-1
D gene: NA
CDR3 protein: CASSLGSNRYGYTF
CDR3 DNA: TGCGCCAGCAGCTTGGGTTCAAATCGGTATGGCTACACCTTC

J gene: TRBJ2-7
clone size: NA
CDR3 length: 13
V gene: TRBV30
D gene: NA
CDR3 protein: CAWSVWGLDEQYF
CDR3 DNA: TGTGCCTGGAGTGTATGGGGGCTTGACGAGCAGTACTTC

J gene: TRBJ2-1
clone size: once
CDR3 length: 14
V gene: TRBV7-9
D gene: NA
CDR3 protein: CASSDREIHNEQFF
CDR3 DNA: TGTGCCAGCAGCGACCGGGAGATTCACAATGAGCAGTTCTTC

J gene: TRBJ2-5
clone size: NA
CDR3 length: 15
V gene: TRBV5-1
D gene: NA
CDR3 protein: CASSSPSFGLETQYF
CDR3 DNA: TGCGCCAGCAGCTCGCCGTCCTTCGGGTTAGAGACCCAGTACTTC

J gene: TRBJ2-7
clone size: NA
CDR3 length: 16
V gene: TRBV2
D gene: NA
CDR3 protein: CASSDVSQGFVYEQYF
CDR3 DNA: TGTGCCAGCAGCGACGTGTCTCAGGGTTTCGTTTACGAGCAGTACTTC

J gene: TRBJ1-1
clone size: NA
CDR3 length: 14
V gene: TRBV4-1
D gene: NA
CDR3 protein: CASSQDGGNTKAFF
CDR3 DNA: TGCGCCAGCAGCCAAGATGGCGGGAACACTAAAGCTTTCTTT

J gene: TRBJ1-2
clone size: NA
CDR3 length: 12
V gene: TRBV6-5
D gene: NA
CDR3 protein: CASSFAGYGYTF
CDR3 DNA: TGTGCCAGTAGTTTCGCCGGCTATGGCTACACCTTC

J gene: TRBJ1-4
clone size: NA
CDR3 length: 15
V gene: TRBV25-1
D gene: NA
CDR3 protein: CASSEWDGKYEKLFF
CDR3 DNA: TGTGCCAGCAGTGAATGGGACGGAAAGTATGAAAAACTGTTTTTT

J gene: TRBJ2-1
clone size: NA
CDR3 length: 13
V gene: TRBV19
D gene: NA
CDR3 protein: CASAEGVYNEQFF
CDR3 DNA: TGTGCCAGTGCAGAAGGGGTCTACAATGAGCAGTTCTTC

J gene: TRBJ2-7
clone size: NA
CDR3 length: 14
V gene: TRBV6-5
D gene: NA
CDR3 protein: CASRNGGSYSEQYF
CDR3 DNA: TGTGCCAGCAGAAATGGGGGGTCGTATAGCGAGCAGTACTTC

J gene: TRBJ1-4
clone size: NA
CDR3 length: 13
V gene: TRBV12-5
D gene: NA
CDR3 protein: CASGLAPNEKLFF
CDR3 DNA: TGTGCTAGTGGTTTGGCCCCTAATGAAAAACTGTTTTTT

J gene: TRBJ1-1
clone size: NA
CDR3 length: 15
V gene: TRBV5-8
D gene: NA
CDR3 protein: CASSLVGGLNTEAFF
CDR3 DNA: TGTGCCAGCAGCTTGGTTGGCGGATTGAACACTGAAGCTTTCTTT

J gene: TRBJ1-3
clone size: NA
CDR3 length: 16
V gene: TRBV6-6
D gene: NA
CDR3 protein: CASSYLVGPSGNTIYF
CDR3 DNA: TGTGCCAGCAGTTACCTGGTGGGGCCCTCTGGAAACACCATATATTTT

J gene: TRBJ1-1
clone size: NA
CDR3 length: 13
V gene: TRBV11-2
D gene: NA
CDR3 protein: CASSPGVSTEAFF
CDR3 DNA: TGTGCCAGCAGCCCTGGCGTCAGTACTGAAGCTTTCTTT

J gene: TRBJ2-4
clone size: NA
CDR3 length: 16
V gene: TRBV5-4
D gene: TRBD1
CDR3 protein: CASSGGQGLAKNIQYF
CDR3 DNA: TGTGCCAGCAGCGGGGGACAGGGGCTAGCCAAAAACATTCAGTACTTC

J gene: TRBJ1-2
clone size: few
CDR3 length: 13
V gene: TRBV6-1
D gene: TRBD1
CDR3 protein: CASSETGGGGYTF
CDR3 DNA: TGTGCCAGCAGTGAAACAGGGGGCGGTGGCTACACCTTC

J gene: TRBJ1-2
clone size: NA
CDR3 length: 13
V gene: TRBV7-3
D gene: NA
CDR3 protein: CASSADGVGGYTF
CDR3 DNA: TGTGCCAGCAGCGCCGACGGGGTGGGTGGCTACACCTTC

J gene: TRBJ1-4
clone size: NA
CDR3 length: 14
V gene: TRBV4-1
D gene: NA
CDR3 protein: CASSQVLGDEKLFF
CDR3 DNA: TGCGCCAGCAGCCAAGTATTGGGGGATGAAAAACTGTTTTTT

J gene: TRBJ2-6
clone size: NA
CDR3 length: 20
V gene: TRBV5-1
D gene: NA
CDR3 protein: CASSLSGFGRASSGANVLTF
CDR3 DNA: TGCGCCAGCAGCTTATCCGGCTTTGGACGGGCATCGTCTGGGGCCAACGTCCTGACTTTC

J gene: TRBJ2-3
clone size: NA
CDR3 length: 13
V gene: TRBV5-3
D gene: NA
CDR3 protein: CARSLRQADTQYF
CDR3 DNA: TGTGCCAGAAGTCTTAGACAGGCGGATACGCAGTATTTT

J gene: TRBJ2-5
clone size: NA
CDR3 length: 16
V gene: TRBV5-4
D gene: TRBD2
CDR3 protein: CASSLGLAGVRETQYF
CDR3 DNA: TGTGCCAGCAGCTTGGGGCTAGCGGGGGTTCGAGAGACCCAGTACTTC

J gene: TRBJ2-6
clone size: NA
CDR3 length: 18
V gene: TRBV5-1
D gene: TRBD2
CDR3 protein: CASSASSGGAFGANVLTF
CDR3 DNA: TGCGCCAGCAGCGCCTCTAGCGGGGGGGCTTTTGGGGCCAACGTCCTGACTTTC

J gene: TRBJ1-1
clone size: NA
CDR3 length: 13
V gene: TRBV10-2
D gene: NA
CDR3 protein: CASSQTGDTEAFF
CDR3 DNA: TGCGCCAGCAGTCAAACAGGAGACACTGAAGCTTTCTTT

J gene: TRBJ2-1
clone size: NA
CDR3 length: 16
V gene: TRBV5-8
D gene: TRBD2
CDR3 protein: CASSKTTGGIYNEQFF
CDR3 DNA: TGTGCCAGCAGCAAGACCACGGGGGGAATATACAATGAGCAGTTCTTC

J gene: TRBJ1-1
clone size: NA
CDR3 length: 13
V gene: TRBV13
D gene: NA
CDR3 protein: CASSLTGRAEAFF
CDR3 DNA: TGTGCCAGCAGCTTAACGGGGCGGGCTGAAGCTTTCTTT

J gene: TRBJ2-1
clone size: NA
CDR3 length: 15
V gene: TRBV19
D gene: NA
CDR3 protein: CASSSSSGGYNEQFF
CDR3 DNA: TGTGCCAGTAGTTCTTCATCCGGGGGCTACAATGAGCAATTCTTC

J gene: TRBJ1-5
clone size: NA
CDR3 length: 15
V gene: TRBV7-9
D gene: NA
CDR3 protein: CASSPIGQRRQPQHF
CDR3 DNA: TGTGCCAGCAGCCCCATCGGACAGAGGCGCCAGCCCCAGCATTTT

J gene: TRBJ2-1
clone size: once
CDR3 length: 13
V gene: TRBV12-3/TRBV12-4
D gene: NA
CDR3 protein: CASSLGLQNEQFF
CDR3 DNA: TGTGCCAGCAGTTTGGGACTCCAGAATGAGCAGTTCTTC

J gene: TRBJ1-2
clone size: few
CDR3 length: 14
V gene: TRBV5-6
D gene: NA
CDR3 protein: CASSSRLGGISYTF
CDR3 DNA: TGTGCCAGCAGCTCCCGACTGGGGGGTATCAGCTACACCTTC

J gene: TRBJ1-1
clone size: NA
CDR3 length: 17
V gene: TRBV28
D gene: NA
CDR3 protein: CASRQASRRVMNTEAFF
CDR3 DNA: TGTGCCAGCAGACAGGCGTCGCGCAGGGTGATGAACACTGAAGCTTTCTTT

J gene: TRBJ2-3
clone size: NA
CDR3 length: 15
V gene: TRBV6-8
D gene: NA
CDR3 protein: CASREEGRFRDTQYF
CDR3 DNA: TGTGCCAGCAGGGAGGAAGGCCGCTTCAGGGATACGCAGTATTTT

J gene: TRBJ1-3
clone size: NA
CDR3 length: 13
V gene: TRBV6-5
D gene: NA
CDR3 protein: CASSLKGGNTIYF
CDR3 DNA: TGTGCCAGCAGCCTAAAGGGAGGAAACACCATATATTTT

J gene: TRBJ1-1
clone size: NA
CDR3 length: 12
V gene: TRBV2
D gene: NA
CDR3 protein: CAGTGEVTEAFF
CDR3 DNA: TGTGCTGGGACGGGGGAGGTAACTGAAGCTTTCTTT

J gene: TRBJ2-3
clone size: large
CDR3 length: 16
V gene: TRBV6-6
D gene: TRBD2
CDR3 protein: CASSYSGGGDSDTQYF
CDR3 DNA: TGTGCCAGCAGTTACTCGGGCGGGGGGGATTCCGATACGCAGTATTTT

J gene: TRBJ2-3
clone size: NA
CDR3 length: 13
V gene: TRBV19
D gene: NA
CDR3 protein: CASNKQGTDTQYF
CDR3 DNA: TGTGCCAGTAATAAACAGGGCACAGATACGCAGTATTTT

J gene: TRBJ1-1
clone size: NA
CDR3 length: 11
V gene: TRBV5-8
D gene: NA
CDR3 protein: CASSRGLEAFF
CDR3 DNA: TGTGCCAGCAGCAGGGGACTTGAAGCTTTCTTT

J gene: TRBJ2-7
clone size: NA
CDR3 length: 16
V gene: TRBV4-1
D gene: TRBD1
CDR3 protein: CASSPTGTGGTYEQYF
CDR3 DNA: TGCGCCAGCAGCCCCACCGGGACAGGAGGGACATACGAGCAGTACTTC

J gene: TRBJ1-1
clone size: NA
CDR3 length: 13
V gene: TRBV19
D gene: NA
CDR3 protein: CASSIMQIGEAFF
CDR3 DNA: TGTGCCAGTAGTATTATGCAAATAGGTGAAGCTTTCTTT

J gene: TRBJ1-1
clone size: NA
CDR3 length: 15
V gene: TRBV19
D gene: NA
CDR3 protein: CASSMGSSEWRQAFF
CDR3 DNA: TGTGCCAGTAGTATGGGATCCTCCGAATGGAGGCAAGCTTTCTTT